Below, one T cell receptor beta chain is given with its context. It has no known antigen specificity. Base qualities are not at hand, and no much larger clone is one base apart. This record belongs to a study of CD8+CD57+ T cells in acquired aplastic anemia (dated by TCRdb to the late 2010s). Context from the whole study: Extracted DNA from sorted CD4+ and CD8+ cells averaged about 2.9 ug, ranging from roughly 0.17 to 27.4 ug. CD8+CD57+ expansion was defined as a frequency above the mean frequency observed in healthy subjects.

Summary of the overall study and its limitations: No significant difference in CD8+ Simpson's diversity was found between patients and healthy controls (P=0.060). Although roughly 30 CD8+ CDR3 sequences were shared by patients and controls, these sequences appeared highly expressed in patients and within the immunodominant clones of patients.

Genomic DNA served as template for TCR beta VDJ combination and CDR3 sequence profiling. An Illumina HiSeq 2000 was the platform used for TCR repertoire sequencing. Per the authors' processing: Repertoires were assessed using TRBV/TRBJ rearrangement plots, CDR3 size and DJ length profiles, and Simpson's diversity index. The most abundant DNA sequence in the deep sequencing data was taken as the immunodominant clone. CDR3 amino acid sequences were checked for sharing across subjects and were also compared against the VDJdb database and published repertoires. TCRdb itself trimmed the public reads at Q25 with fastp, ran MiXCR and retained productive beta chains. Identical CDR3 protein sequences are pooled into one entry, listed with their most common genes and DNA. The V and J calls and clone size come from TCRdb's table, not from the authors' own analysis. This sample gives 450,000 to 600,000 distinct CDR3 sequences in total; about a third of them show up just once. Clones ranked in the top ten supply 0.75% to 0.95% of the sample.

Flow cytometry had shown CD8+CD57+ cell expansion in the patients selected for sequencing. Severe acquired aplastic anemia was diagnosed in all patients according to International Study of Aplastic Anemia and Agranulocytosis and Camitta criteria. Patients had received no therapy at the time of blood sampling. TCR repertoires of sorted CD4+ and CD8+ blood T cells from severe aplastic anemia patients and healthy subjects were deep-sequenced in the study. Patients were enrolled in the USA under clinicaltrials.gov protocols 00001620, 01623167, 00001397, 00071045, 00081523 and 00961064. Ficoll-Paque density gradient centrifugation was used to isolate peripheral blood mononuclear cells. CD4+ and CD8+ T cells were sorted by FACS or magnetic beads before DNA extraction. Spanning cysteine to phenylalanine, the CDR3 consists of 14 amino acids. Only CDR3 DNA remains: 42 bases, in frame from the first base. The CDR1 and CDR2 encoded by the germline V gene are ENHRY and SYGVKD. The trim is 3 bases for V and 7 bases for J, with a gap of 16 bases between the germline ends.

Sequencing input: sorted CD4+, CD8+, or CD8+CD57+ T cells (not recorded which) from PBMCs. This receptor was identified in a human donor with aplastic anemia. The rearrangement combines TRBV10-3 with TRBJ2-7; the D gene lacks a confident call. The nucleotides read TGTGCCATCAGTGAAGCAAGGGTAGCACGGGAGCAGTACTTC. Its protein product is CAISEARVAREQYF.